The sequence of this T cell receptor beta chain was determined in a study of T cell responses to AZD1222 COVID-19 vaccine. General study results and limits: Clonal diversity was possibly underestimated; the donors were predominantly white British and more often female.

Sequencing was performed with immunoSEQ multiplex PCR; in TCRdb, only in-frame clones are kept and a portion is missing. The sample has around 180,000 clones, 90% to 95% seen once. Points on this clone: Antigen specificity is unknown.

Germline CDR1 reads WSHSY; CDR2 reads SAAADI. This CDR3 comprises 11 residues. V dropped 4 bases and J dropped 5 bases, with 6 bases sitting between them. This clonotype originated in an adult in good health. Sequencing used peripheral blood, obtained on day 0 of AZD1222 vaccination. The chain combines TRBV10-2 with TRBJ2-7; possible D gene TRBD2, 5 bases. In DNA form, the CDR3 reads TGCGCCAGCAGTGTCGGGGACGAGCAGTACTTC. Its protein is CASSVGDEQYF.